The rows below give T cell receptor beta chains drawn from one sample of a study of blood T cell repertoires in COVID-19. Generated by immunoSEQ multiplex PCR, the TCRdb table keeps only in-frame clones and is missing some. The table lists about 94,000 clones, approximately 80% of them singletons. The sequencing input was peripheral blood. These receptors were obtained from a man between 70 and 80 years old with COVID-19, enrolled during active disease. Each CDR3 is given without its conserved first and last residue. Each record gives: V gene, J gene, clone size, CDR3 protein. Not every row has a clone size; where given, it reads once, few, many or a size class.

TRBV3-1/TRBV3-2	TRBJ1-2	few	ASSPPGTASNYGYT
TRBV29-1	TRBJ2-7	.	SVGGPGRSRYEQY
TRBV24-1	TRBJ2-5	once	ATSDFPRTSGRARETQY
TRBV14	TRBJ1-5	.	ASSLSTGHNQPQH
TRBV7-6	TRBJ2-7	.	ASSLDRGSYEQY
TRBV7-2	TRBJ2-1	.	ASSLDPGSYNEQF
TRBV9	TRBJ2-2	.	ASSVGDRGHTGELF
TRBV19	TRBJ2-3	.	ASSPDLGRGTDTQY
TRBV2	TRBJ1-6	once	ASSEARGRSPLH
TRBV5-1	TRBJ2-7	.	ASSLGAFSEEQY
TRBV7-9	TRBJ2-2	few	ASTPGTGELF
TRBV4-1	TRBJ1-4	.	ASGRVGTGGEKLF
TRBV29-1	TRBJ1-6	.	SVEDPPNFY
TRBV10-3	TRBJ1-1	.	ATRTGPNTEAF
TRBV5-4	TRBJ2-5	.	ASSSDPGGQTQY
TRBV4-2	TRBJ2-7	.	ASSQMDREKGEQY
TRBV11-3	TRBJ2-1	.	ASSPGREGVNEQF
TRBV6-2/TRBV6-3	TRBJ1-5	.	ASSYSGGQVPPQH
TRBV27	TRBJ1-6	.	ASLPAGAYSPLH
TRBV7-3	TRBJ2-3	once	ASSLGGTTDTQY
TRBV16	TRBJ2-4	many	ASSPSGGDIQY
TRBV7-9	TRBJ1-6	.	ASSLVVTGRSSPLH
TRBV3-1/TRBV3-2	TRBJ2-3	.	ASSSFGTDTQY
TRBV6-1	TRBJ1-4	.	ASSESLGQGAGKLF
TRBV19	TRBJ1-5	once	ASSIMRWDQPQH